This T cell receptor beta chain originates from a study of CD8+ T cells in alopecia areata. This clone was detected only a few times. Gene names are mouse gene names. The DNA ends 4 residues before the CDR3 does, and the rest of the CDR3 is filled in from the germline J gene. The study sorted pooled cutaneous lymph node cells by CD4, CD8alpha, NKG2D, NKG2ACE and other markers. In germline, CDR1 is SGHDT, CDR2 FRDEAV. The CDR3 runs 15 residues. Trimming took 6 bases from V and 0 from J; bases not matched to a gene: 4. After isolation, RNA underwent reverse transcription to generate cDNA as the sequencing template. TCRdb's table, derived via immunoSEQ multiplex PCR, lists solely in-frame clones and lacks some. There are over 250,000 clones in the sample, none observed a single time.

The genes are TRBV14 and TRBJ2-2; the match to TRBD2 covers 8 bases. The sequenced sample consisted of CD4+ T cells sorted from a lymph node. This receptor was obtained from a C3H/HeJ mouse with alopecia areata. This strain's MHC haplotype is H2-k. The CDR3 bases that were read are TGTGCCAGCACTCCTGGGGGGCCAAACACCGGG. Translating gives CASTPGGPNTG. The whole CDR3 region reads CASTPGGPNTGQLYF.